Listed below are T cell receptor beta chains from one sample, sequenced in a study of CD4 T cells in relation to SARS-CoV-2 and coronaviruses. Clones were read by immunoSEQ multiplex PCR, and TCRdb kept only the in-frame ones, dropping some. The table lists about 36,000 clones, approximately 80% of them singletons, with just over 20% in the top ten. These TCRs are of unknown antigen specificity. Sequenced: memory CD4+ T cells from PBMCs, cultured in vitro. The receptors here all came from an adult with COVID-19. Each CDR3 is given with its conserved first and last residue. The D gene is left open where the match is weak. Where a row states a size, it is once, few, many or the class of an expanded clone; other rows omit it.

J gene: TRBJ1-2; D gene: NA; V gene: TRBV28; clone size: NA; CDR3 protein: CASSDRIYGYTF; CDR3 DNA: TGTGCCAGCAGTGACAGGATCTATGGCTACACCTTC
J gene: TRBJ1-4; D gene: TRBD1; V gene: TRBV28; clone size: NA; CDR3 protein: CASSSWTGDFEKLFF; CDR3 DNA: TGTGCCAGCAGCTCGTGGACAGGGGATTTTGAAAAACTGTTTTTT
J gene: TRBJ2-7; D gene: NA; V gene: TRBV15; clone size: NA; CDR3 protein: CATSRDVAYEQYF; CDR3 DNA: TGTGCCACCTCAAGGGACGTAGCCTACGAGCAGTACTTC
J gene: TRBJ2-1; D gene: TRBD1; V gene: TRBV4-1; clone size: NA; CDR3 protein: CASSQVVQGADNEQFF; CDR3 DNA: TGCGCCAGCAGCCAAGTCGTTCAGGGGGCCGACAATGAGCAGTTCTTC
J gene: TRBJ2-3; D gene: TRBD2; V gene: TRBV5-1; clone size: NA; CDR3 protein: CASSRSGLAGTTDTQYF; CDR3 DNA: TGCGCCAGCAGCCGTTCGGGACTAGCGGGAACTACAGATACGCAGTATTTT
J gene: TRBJ1-2; D gene: NA; V gene: TRBV5-1; clone size: NA; CDR3 protein: CASSLIGDGSLYGYTF; CDR3 DNA: TGCGCCAGCAGCTTGATTGGGGACGGGAGCCTCTATGGCTACACCTTC
J gene: TRBJ1-5; D gene: TRBD1; V gene: TRBV30; clone size: NA; CDR3 protein: CAWRGQASNQPQHF; CDR3 DNA: TGTGCCTGGAGGGGACAGGCGAGCAATCAGCCCCAGCATTTT
J gene: TRBJ2-7; D gene: NA; V gene: TRBV4-1; clone size: NA; CDR3 protein: CASSQDLSYSYEQYF; CDR3 DNA: TGCGCCAGCAGCCAAGATTTGTCCTACTCCTACGAGCAGTACTTC
J gene: TRBJ2-5; D gene: TRBD2; V gene: TRBV18; clone size: NA; CDR3 protein: CASSPQRGQETQYF; CDR3 DNA: TGTGCCAGCTCACCTCAGCGGGGACAAGAGACCCAGTACTTC
J gene: TRBJ1-1; D gene: NA; V gene: TRBV30; clone size: NA; CDR3 protein: CAWEEGQGGEAFF; CDR3 DNA: TGTGCCTGGGAGGAGGGCCAGGGTGGTGAAGCTTTCTTT
J gene: TRBJ1-6; D gene: NA; V gene: TRBV7-9; clone size: NA; CDR3 protein: CASSLDLGVSPLHF; CDR3 DNA: TGTGCCAGCAGCTTAGATTTGGGGGTTTCACCCCTCCACTTT
J gene: TRBJ2-7; D gene: NA; V gene: TRBV6-1; clone size: once; CDR3 protein: CASSELGGQPLEQYF; CDR3 DNA: TGTGCCAGCAGTGAACTCGGTGGTCAGCCTTTAGAGCAGTACTTC
J gene: TRBJ2-1; D gene: NA; V gene: TRBV5-8; clone size: NA; CDR3 protein: CASSPESSWGYNEQFF; CDR3 DNA: TGTGCCAGCAGCCCAGAGTCAAGTTGGGGTTACAATGAGCAGTTCTTC
J gene: TRBJ2-1; D gene: TRBD2; V gene: TRBV7-2; clone size: NA; CDR3 protein: CASRSSGRKYNEQFF; CDR3 DNA: TGTGCCAGCAGATCTAGCGGGAGAAAGTACAATGAGCAGTTCTTC
J gene: TRBJ2-2; D gene: TRBD1; V gene: TRBV2; clone size: few; CDR3 protein: CASSRDRETGELFF; CDR3 DNA: TGTGCCAGCAGCCGGGACAGGGAGACCGGGGAGCTGTTTTTT
J gene: TRBJ2-1; D gene: TRBD2; V gene: TRBV18; clone size: NA; CDR3 protein: CASSPRLAGGPDNEQFF; CDR3 DNA: TGTGCCAGCTCACCTAGACTAGCGGGAGGGCCCGACAATGAGCAGTTCTTC
J gene: TRBJ2-7; D gene: TRBD2; V gene: TRBV5-1; clone size: NA; CDR3 protein: CASSRPRTSGNYEQYF; CDR3 DNA: TGCGCCAGCAGCCGCCCCCGGACTAGCGGGAATTACGAGCAGTACTTC
J gene: TRBJ1-5; D gene: TRBD1; V gene: TRBV28; clone size: NA; CDR3 protein: CASSLGPDRVGNQPQHF; CDR3 DNA: TGTGCCAGCAGTTTGGGACCAGACAGGGTAGGCAATCAGCCCCAGCATTTT
J gene: TRBJ2-5; D gene: NA; V gene: TRBV13; clone size: NA; CDR3 protein: CASSEGQETQYF; CDR3 DNA: TGTGCCAGCAGCGAGGGTCAAGAGACCCAGTACTTC
J gene: TRBJ2-3; D gene: NA; V gene: TRBV6-4; clone size: once; CDR3 protein: CASSVGGTDTQYF; CDR3 DNA: TGTGCCAGCAGTGTGGGAGGAACAGATACGCAGTATTTT
J gene: TRBJ2-3; D gene: TRBD2; V gene: TRBV7-8; clone size: NA; CDR3 protein: CASSLATSGHTDTQYF; CDR3 DNA: TGTGCCAGCAGCTTAGCTACTAGCGGACACACAGATACGCAGTATTTT
J gene: TRBJ2-1; D gene: TRBD2; V gene: TRBV30; clone size: NA; CDR3 protein: CAWSPERTSASLGEQFF; CDR3 DNA: TGTGCCTGGAGTCCCGAACGGACTAGCGCTTCACTGGGGGAGCAGTTCTTC
J gene: TRBJ1-1; D gene: NA; V gene: TRBV10-3; clone size: NA; CDR3 protein: CATGNTEAFF; CDR3 DNA: TGTGCAACAGGTAACACTGAAGCTTTCTTT
J gene: TRBJ2-7; D gene: TRBD2; V gene: TRBV18; clone size: once; CDR3 protein: CASSPQLAGAGEQYF; CDR3 DNA: TGTGCCAGCTCACCACAACTAGCGGGAGCAGGAGAGCAGTACTTC
J gene: TRBJ2-3; D gene: NA; V gene: TRBV27; clone size: few; CDR3 protein: CASSPVSTDTQYF; CDR3 DNA: TGTGCCAGCAGTCCAGTAAGCACAGATACGCAGTATTTT
J gene: TRBJ2-1; D gene: TRBD1; V gene: TRBV5-1; clone size: NA; CDR3 protein: CASRRDSSYNEQFF; CDR3 DNA: TGCGCCAGCAGGAGGGACAGCTCCTACAATGAGCAGTTCTTC
J gene: TRBJ2-5; D gene: TRBD1; V gene: TRBV10-3; clone size: NA; CDR3 protein: CAISERGQILQETQYF; CDR3 DNA: TGTGCCATCAGTGAAAGGGGACAGATCCTCCAAGAGACCCAGTACTTC
J gene: TRBJ2-7; D gene: NA; V gene: TRBV2; clone size: few; CDR3 protein: CASSTPYEQYF; CDR3 DNA: TGTGCCAGCAGTACCCCATACGAGCAGTACTTC
J gene: TRBJ2-5; D gene: TRBD2; V gene: TRBV20-1; clone size: once; CDR3 protein: CSARGGVPQYF; CDR3 DNA: TGCAGTGCTAGGGGGGGGGTGCCCCAGTACTTC
J gene: TRBJ1-4; D gene: NA; V gene: TRBV6-6; clone size: few; CDR3 protein: CASVGGELGEKLFF; CDR3 DNA: TGTGCCAGCGTCGGGGGGGAGTTAGGGGAAAAACTGTTTTTT
J gene: TRBJ2-1; D gene: NA; V gene: TRBV19; clone size: NA; CDR3 protein: CASYSYNEQFF; CDR3 DNA: TGTGCCAGTTACTCCTACAATGAGCAGTTCTTC
J gene: TRBJ2-1; D gene: TRBD1; V gene: TRBV7-3; clone size: few; CDR3 protein: CASRAGGQGSYNEQFF; CDR3 DNA: TGTGCCAGCAGGGCGGGGGGACAGGGGTCCTACAATGAGCAGTTCTTC
J gene: TRBJ2-5; D gene: NA; V gene: TRBV6-6; clone size: NA; CDR3 protein: CASSWGGAETQYF; CDR3 DNA: TGTGCCAGCAGTTGGGGCGGCGCCGAGACCCAGTACTTC
J gene: TRBJ2-1; D gene: NA; V gene: TRBV13; clone size: NA; CDR3 protein: CASSFQNHEQFF; CDR3 DNA: TGTGCCAGCAGCTTTCAAAACCATGAGCAGTTCTTC
J gene: TRBJ1-4; D gene: TRBD1; V gene: TRBV28; clone size: NA; CDR3 protein: CASSSRRTGDSRKLFF; CDR3 DNA: TGTGCCAGCAGCTCCCGCCGGACAGGGGACTCGAGGAAACTGTTTTTT
J gene: TRBJ2-1; D gene: NA; V gene: TRBV15; clone size: NA; CDR3 protein: CATSKALGEQFF; CDR3 DNA: TGTGCCACCAGCAAAGCCCTGGGTGAGCAGTTCTTC
J gene: TRBJ1-6; D gene: NA; V gene: TRBV27; clone size: NA; CDR3 protein: CASSPRTKGNSPLHF; CDR3 DNA: TGTGCCAGCAGTCCCCGGACAAAGGGAAATTCACCCCTCCACTTT